One and the same sample provided the 20 T cell receptor beta chains below, sequenced in a study of T cell responses to AZD1222 COVID-19 vaccine. Sequenced by immunoSEQ multiplex PCR; TCRdb stores in-frame clones only, minus some. The sample holds over 150,000 clones, around nine tenths seen once. The source was peripheral blood, collected 28 days after the second AZD1222 dose. The receptors here all came from an adult who received the AZD1222 COVID-19 vaccine.

The V and J genes are TRBV7-9 and TRBJ1-5; D is ambiguous. Per germline, CDR1 SEHNR and CDR2 FQNEAQ (reference sequence). The length of the CDR3 is 12 residues. The germline V and J ends were trimmed by 5 bases and 3 bases, with 5 bases remaining between them. CDR3 in amino acids: CASSTVNQPQHF. CDR3 bases: TGTGCCAGCAGCACTGTCAATCAGCCCCAGCATTTT.

The V and J genes are TRBV3-1 (or the pseudogene TRBV3-2) and TRBJ2-2; the D call may be TRBD1 or TRBD2 (6 bases each). Germline CDR1 reads LGHDT; CDR2 reads YNNKEL (reference sequence). There are 16 residues in the CDR3. Trimming took 2 bases from V and 4 from J, leaving 14 bases between them. CDR3 region: CASSQSKGGVTGELFF. The CDR3 DNA follows: TGTGCCAGCAGCCAATCTAAGGGGGGCGTCACCGGGGAGCTGTTTTTT.

This rearrangement joins TRBV6-5 to TRBJ1-2, with unresolved D. The CDR3 contains 15 residues. The V gene's germline CDR1 is MNHEY and CDR2 SVGAGI. The V end lost 4 bases, the J end lost 2 bases, and 14 bases lay between the germline ends. CDR3 coding DNA: TGTGCCAGCAGTTCCCAGAATCTTAGGAACTATGGCTACACCTTC. Translation: CASSSQNLRNYGYTF.

The chain employs TRBV5-1 and TRBJ1-2; 7 nucleotides align to TRBD1. Germline assignment: CDR1 SGHRS and CDR2 YFSETQ. J lost 0 bases, V lost 4 bases, and 12 bases had no gene match. The CDR3 covers 17 residues. CDR3 in amino acids: CASSPIGDSNSNYGYTF. For the CDR3, the DNA is TGCGCCAGCAGCCCTATAGGGGACAGCAATTCTAACTATGGCTACACCTTC.

The chain is built from TRBV5-1 and TRBJ1-6; the D gene is possibly TRBD1 (5 bases). The CDR3 length is 13 residues. V was clipped by 7 bases and J by 5 bases, with 10 bases between them. Looked up from germline, CDR1 is SGHRS and CDR2 is YFSETQ. This CDR3 is CASGTENNSPLHF. The CDR3 DNA reads as TGCGCCAGCGGGACCGAGAATAATTCACCCCTCCACTTT.

This chain connects TRBV30 to TRBJ1-5; tentative D call: TRBD1 (5 bases). Germline loops: CDR1 GTSNPN, CDR2 SVGIG (reference sequence). The V end lost 2 bases, the J end lost 9 bases, and 14 bases lay between the germline ends. This CDR3 has 13 amino acids. CDR3 bases: TGTGCCTGGAGTCAGGGAAGGGAAGGGCCCCAGCATTTT. Encoded protein: CAWSQGREGPQHF.

This clone has more than one count but fewer than ten. The chain recombines TRBV7-8 with TRBJ1-2, with D unclear. Trimming stripped 6 bases from V and 6 bases from J, with 14 bases between. This CDR3 contains 13 residues. Germline V lookup: CDR1 SGHVS, CDR2 FQNEAQ. The CDR3 DNA sequence: TGTGCCAGCAGTACCCATCTCGCGGATGGCTACACCTTC. It encodes CASSTHLADGYTF.

The chain joins TRBV27 to TRBJ2-1; D might be TRBD1 or TRBD2, each matching 6 bases. The V end was cut by 2 bases, the J end by 7 bases, with 21 bases between. CDR1 is MNHEY, CDR2 SMNVEV, per germline (reference sequence). This CDR3 has 17 residues. DNA for the CDR3: TGTGCCAGCAGTTTACCTACAGGGACTGGTCGAAAGAATGAGCAGTTCTTC. This sequence encodes CASSLPTGTGRKNEQFF.

This chain joins TRBV27 and TRBJ1-1, with no clear D. The CDR3 is 10 amino acids. Germline V lookup: CDR1 MNHEY, CDR2 SMNVEV (reference sequence). V lost 4 bases and J 6 bases, leaving 3 bases between the germline ends. CDR3 DNA: TGTGCCAGCAGTTCGCCTGAAGCTTTCTTT. Translation gives CASSSPEAFF.

The J gene is TRBJ1-5, the V gene TRBV19; no firm D call. Germline loops: CDR1 LNHDA, CDR2 SQIVND (reference sequence). This CDR3 has 18 residues. V dropped 4 bases and J dropped 7 bases, with 26 bases sitting between them. The CDR3 region has the DNA TGTGCCAGTAGTAGAGCTGCCCTTCAACTCATGGGCAGCCAGCCCCAGCATTTT. Its translation: CASSRAALQLMGSQPQHF.

The chain has TRBV25-1 and TRBJ1-6, with D possibly matching TRBD1 (5 bases). V was trimmed by 7 bases and J by 0 bases, leaving 10 bases between them. Germline V lookup: CDR1 MGHDK, CDR2 SYGVNS. The CDR3 contains 15 residues. This chain's CDR3 is CASMRGSSYNSPLHF. DNA of the CDR3: TGTGCCAGCATGAGGGGCAGCTCCTATAATTCACCCCTCCACTTT.

The chain has TRBV19 and TRBJ2-7, with D perhaps TRBD2 (7 bases). The CDR3 contains 15 residues. The germline CDR1 and CDR2 sequences are LNHDA and SQIVND (reference sequence). The V and J ends lost 4 bases and 1 base respectively, with 14 bases between them. This CDR3 is CASSTLEGGSYEQYF. In DNA form, the CDR3 reads TGTGCCAGTAGTACCCTGGAGGGGGGGTCCTACGAGCAGTACTTC.

The chain recombines TRBV7-2 with TRBJ1-6, with D perhaps TRBD1 (5 bases). CDR1 SGHTA and CDR2 FQGNSA come from the germline V gene. The CDR3 length is 14 residues. Trimming shortened V by 5 bases and J by 9 bases, and 14 bases separated the two germline ends. The CDR3 loop reads CASSPGRGVSPLHF. The CDR3 region has the DNA TGTGCCAGCAGCCCGGGGCGGGGAGTTTCACCCCTCCACTTT.

The genes are TRBV3-1 (or the pseudogene TRBV3-2) and TRBJ1-2, with 7 bases fitting TRBD1. CDR3 size: 16 residues. Trimming cost V 3 bases and J 3 bases; bases outside gene matches: 10. In germline, CDR1 is LGHDT, CDR2 YNNKEL (reference sequence). For the CDR3, the DNA is TGTGCCAGCAGCCAGGCCCCCCCTCAGGGGGACTATGGCTACACCTTC. Encoded protein: CASSQAPPQGDYGYTF.

The V gene is TRBV4-1, the J gene TRBJ1-1; D unresolved. Trimming took 3 bases from V and 1 from J, leaving 0 bases between them. CDR1 MGHRA and CDR2 YSYEKL come from the germline V gene. This CDR3 spans 11 amino acids. CDR3 region: CASSQNTEAFF. The CDR3 DNA reads as TGCGCCAGCAGCCAGAACACTGAAGCTTTCTTT.

The rearrangement uses TRBV12-3 or TRBV12-4 and TRBJ2-7; D unclear. This CDR3 has 12 residues. Trimming shortened V by 2 bases and J by 4 bases, and 6 bases separated the two germline ends. For the CDR3, the DNA is TGTGCCAGCAGTTTAATGGGATACGAGCAGTACTTC. This gives the protein CASSLMGYEQYF.

The V call is TRBV9, the J call TRBJ2-3; a possible D gene is TRBD1 (6 bases). Trimming shortened V by 0 bases and J by 3 bases, and 14 bases separated the two germline ends. CDR3 length: 16 residues. The germline gives CDR1 SGDLS, CDR2 YYNGEE. The CDR3 coding sequence is TGTGCCAGCAGCGTAGGGTCAGGGGCCGAAACAGATACGCAGTATTTT. This codes for CASSVGSGAETDTQYF.

The chain couples TRBV6-4 to TRBJ2-3; D may be TRBD1 (6 bases). Germline-derived CDR1 and CDR2 are MRHNA and SNTAGT. V was pared by 4 bases and J by 4 bases, with 9 bases between. The CDR3 is made up of 13 amino acids. In DNA, the CDR3 is TGTGCCAGCAGTGGGACAGCTTCAGATACGCAGTATTTT. Its protein product is CASSGTASDTQYF.

The chain has TRBV14 and TRBJ1-5; unclear D gene. Trimming took 1 base from V and 7 from J, leaving 11 bases between them. The CDR3 totals 14 residues. Germline V lookup: CDR1 SGHDN, CDR2 FVKESK. In DNA form, the CDR3 reads TGTGCCAGCAGCCAAGGACCAGGCAGCCAGCCCCAGCATTTT. Translated, it gives CASSQGPGSQPQHF.

The V call is TRBV5-8, the J call TRBJ2-1, with 12 bases aligning to TRBD2. The V gene's germline CDR1 is SGHTS and CDR2 YDEGEE. This CDR3 is 19 amino acids long. V dropped 4 bases and J dropped 4; count of bases not matched to a gene: 15. CDR3 in amino acids: CASSPLAGGRLGGYNEQFF. CDR3 sequence (DNA): TGTGCCAGCAGCCCCCTAGCGGGGGGGCGCCTGGGGGGGTACAATGAGCAGTTCTTC.